This T cell receptor (beta chain) was sequenced in a study of blood T cell repertoires in COVID-19 (dated by TCRdb to the early 2020s). In the study overall: Collaborator samples came from the United States, Italy and Spain and covered acute and convalescent phases of COVID-19. Samples were obtained from the ongoing ImmuneRACE study (first 160 participants) and from 950 to 1,500 subjects provided by 6 global collaborators. A freely available public database, intended as a resource for researchers studying the immune response to SARS-CoV-2, is where the repertoires were released. HLA class I and class II types, where available, came from metadata supplied by the sample provider rather than from assay-based typing. The sample metadata nearly always contained a de-identified subject ID, COVID-19 status, age in years and sex. The material from the prospective study consisted of cDNA or gDNA derived from T cells, B-cell-depleted T cells, or PBMCs. Subjects who had been exposed to COVID-19, were actively infected with it, or had recovered from it provided the deeply sampled blood TCRbeta repertoires that made up the dataset.

A word on this clone: Which antigen it targets is not known. No much larger clone exists at a distance of one base, and base qualities are not known.

Sequences SGHKS (CDR1) and YYEKEE (CDR2) are obtained from the germline V gene (reference sequence). Inclusive of the bounding cysteine and phenylalanine, the CDR3 is 15 residues long. The only DNA kept is the CDR3, 45 bases in frame from the first base. V is trimmed back by 5 bases and J by 0 bases, and the junction contains 7 bases that no gene match accounts for. TCRbeta CDR3 regions were amplified from genomic DNA by means of the immunoSEQ Assay, a bias-controlled multiplex PCR. Per the original workflow: Within the assay, amplification of reference gene primers was used to estimate how many nucleated cells each sample contained. To quantify the absolute abundance of each unique TCRbeta CDR3 rearrangement, sequence reads were collapsed and filtered. For each sample, productive Simpson clonality was calculated by taking the square root of Simpson's diversity index across productive rearrangements. The source is immuneACCESS, and TCRdb retained only in-frame sequences with V and J called. Part of the clones is not carried over; for the studies checked, unresolved V genes explain less than half of this, and the remainder is unexplained. V, J and clone size derive from that table, while D and trimming were established from the DNA sequence. In this sample the table shows 150,000 to 200,000 clones, approximately 83% of which occur a single time. Around 5.1% of the sample lies in the top ten.

Enrolling through a virtual design, the prospective study's participants ranged in age from roughly 18 to 90 years and lived across 20 to 30 United States geographic areas. In the prospective study, participants were assigned to cohorts based on the clinical history participants reported in a screening survey and a study questionnaire. Exposed participants had been in contact with someone with a PCR-confirmed or clinician-diagnosed COVID-19 case within 2 weeks of study entry. In the prospective study, whole blood, serum and a nasopharyngeal or oropharyngeal swab were collected from each participant by mobile phlebotomists. Over an approximately 2-month period, participants in the prospective study had the option of providing additional blood draws and questionnaires. Prospective study blood samples were shipped either frozen or at room temperature before DNA extraction. Results the study describes overall, beyond this receptor: The quantity of clinical and demographic metadata differed by source and by participant and was supplied without curation.

The rearranged chain carries TRBV5-5 and TRBJ1-1; 7 nucleotides in the junction match TRBD1. This receptor was taken from a man in his 70s who had been exposed to COVID-19. Sequencing was performed on PBMCs or T cells enriched from blood (not recorded which). CDR3 reads: CASRGWDSVNTEAFF. The nucleotides are TGTGCCAGCAGGGGTTGGGACAGCGTGAACACTGAAGCTTTCTTT.